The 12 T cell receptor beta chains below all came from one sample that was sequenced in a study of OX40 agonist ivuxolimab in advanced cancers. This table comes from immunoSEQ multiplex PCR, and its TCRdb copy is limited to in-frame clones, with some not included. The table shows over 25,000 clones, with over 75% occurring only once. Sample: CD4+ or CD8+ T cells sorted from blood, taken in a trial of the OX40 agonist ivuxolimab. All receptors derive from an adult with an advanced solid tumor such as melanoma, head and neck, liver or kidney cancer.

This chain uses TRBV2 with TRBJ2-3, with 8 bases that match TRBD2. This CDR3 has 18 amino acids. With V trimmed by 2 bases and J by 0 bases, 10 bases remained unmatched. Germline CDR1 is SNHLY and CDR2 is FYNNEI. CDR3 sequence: CASSESVRASGSTDTQYF. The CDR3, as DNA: TGTGCCAGCAGTGAATCGGTTAGGGCTAGCGGGAGCACAGATACGCAGTATTTT.

The CDR3 sequence is CASSPAGSSYNSPLHF. In DNA, the CDR3 is TGTGCCAGCAGCCCCGCAGGGTCCTCCTATAATTCACCCCTCCACTTT. The J gene is TRBJ1-6, the V gene TRBV28; a possible D gene is TRBD1 (5 bases). CDR3 length: 16 amino acids. CDR1 is MDHEN, CDR2 SYDVKM, per germline. Trimming shortened V by 6 bases and J by 0 bases, and 12 bases separated the two germline ends.

The CDR3 sequence is CASSQEVKYNKLFF. The CDR3 region has the DNA TGCGCCAGCAGCCAAGAAGTCAAGTATAACAAACTGTTTTTT. The rearrangement joins TRBV4-1 to TRBJ1-4, with D unclear. The germline V gene encodes CDR1 MGHRA and CDR2 YSYEKL. The CDR3 is 14 amino acids. V gave up 0 bases and J gave up 11 bases, with 13 bases separating them.

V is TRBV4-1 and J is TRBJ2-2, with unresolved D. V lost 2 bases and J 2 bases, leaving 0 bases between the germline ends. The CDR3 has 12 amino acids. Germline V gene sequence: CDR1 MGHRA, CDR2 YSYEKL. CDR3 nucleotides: TGCGCCAGCAGCCAAAACACCGGGGAGCTGTTTTTT. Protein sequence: CASSQNTGELFF.

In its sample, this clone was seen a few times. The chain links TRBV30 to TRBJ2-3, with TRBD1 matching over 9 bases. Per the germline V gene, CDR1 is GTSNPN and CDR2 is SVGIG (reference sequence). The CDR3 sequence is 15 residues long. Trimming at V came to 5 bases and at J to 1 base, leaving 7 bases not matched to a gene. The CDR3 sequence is CAWERQGVGTDTQYF. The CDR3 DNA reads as TGTGCCTGGGAGAGACAGGGGGTCGGCACAGATACGCAGTATTTT.

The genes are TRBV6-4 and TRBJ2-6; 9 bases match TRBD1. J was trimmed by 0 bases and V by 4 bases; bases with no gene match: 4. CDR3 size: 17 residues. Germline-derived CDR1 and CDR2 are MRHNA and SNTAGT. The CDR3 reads CASSGSTGGSGANVLTF. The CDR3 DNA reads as TGTGCCAGCAGTGGATCGACAGGGGGCTCTGGGGCCAACGTCCTGACTTTC.

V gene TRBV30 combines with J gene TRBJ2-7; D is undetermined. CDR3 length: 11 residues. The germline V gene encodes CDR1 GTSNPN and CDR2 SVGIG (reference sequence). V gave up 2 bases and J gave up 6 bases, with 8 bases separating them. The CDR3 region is CAWSPGREQYF. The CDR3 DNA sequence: TGTGCCTGGAGTCCCGGACGCGAGCAGTACTTC.

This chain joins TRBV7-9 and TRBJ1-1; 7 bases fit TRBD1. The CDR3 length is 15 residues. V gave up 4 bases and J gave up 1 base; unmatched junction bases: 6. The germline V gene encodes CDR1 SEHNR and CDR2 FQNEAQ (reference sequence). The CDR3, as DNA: TGTGCCAGCAGCTCTACTCAGGGGGGGAACACTGAAGCTTTCTTT. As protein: CASSSTQGGNTEAFF.

The CDR3 bases are TGTGCCAGTAAAAAAGTCGGGTTCCAAGAGACCCAGTACTTC. It is translated as CASKKVGFQETQYF. V usage is TRBV19 and J usage is TRBJ2-5; D is uncertain. Germline CDR1 reads LNHDA; CDR2 reads SQIVND (reference sequence). Trimming cost V 7 bases and J 1 base, with 13 bases left between them. The CDR3 totals 14 residues.

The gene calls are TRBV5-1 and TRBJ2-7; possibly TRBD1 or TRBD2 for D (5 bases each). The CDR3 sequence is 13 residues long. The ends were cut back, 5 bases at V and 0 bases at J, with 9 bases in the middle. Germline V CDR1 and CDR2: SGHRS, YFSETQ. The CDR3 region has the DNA TGCGCCAGCAGTCTCGGGGCCTCCTACGAGCAGTACTTC. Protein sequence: CASSLGASYEQYF.

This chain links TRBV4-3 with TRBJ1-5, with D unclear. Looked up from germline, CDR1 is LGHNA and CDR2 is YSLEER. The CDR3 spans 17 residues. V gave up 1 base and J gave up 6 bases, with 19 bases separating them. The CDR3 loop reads CASSQAHSSGFGQPQHF. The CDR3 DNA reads TGCGCCAGCAGCCAAGCCCACAGTTCTGGCTTCGGTCAGCCCCAGCATTTT.

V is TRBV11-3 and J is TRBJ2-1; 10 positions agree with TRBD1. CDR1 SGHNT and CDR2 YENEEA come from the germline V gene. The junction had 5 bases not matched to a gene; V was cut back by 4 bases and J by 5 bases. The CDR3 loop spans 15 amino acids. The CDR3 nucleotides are TGTGCCAGCAGCTCCCGGGACAGGGGTGACAATGAGCAGTTCTTC. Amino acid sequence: CASSSRDRGDNEQFF. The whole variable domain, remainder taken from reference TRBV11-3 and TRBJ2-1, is EAGVVQSPRYKIIEKKQPVAFWCNPISGHNTLYWYLQNLGQGPELLIRYENEEAVDDSQLPKDRFSAERLKGVDSTLKIQPAELGDSAVYLCASSSRDRGDNEQFFGPGTRLTVL.